The clone carrying this TCR beta chain was recorded once. The data are from a study of blood T cell repertoires in COVID-19. TCRdb's copy holds only in-frame clones and misses some; the assay was immunoSEQ multiplex PCR. The table lists 80,000 or so clones, roughly 90% of them singletons. Sequencing used peripheral blood. The receptor was derived from a human donor in a cohort sampled during active COVID-19.

The CDR3 coding sequence is TGTGCCAGCAGCCGTGACAGCCAAGAGACCCAGTACTTC. Amino acid sequence: CASSRDSQETQYF. J is TRBJ2-5 and V is TRBV5-4; TRBD1 might be the D (5 bases). The CDR3 is 13 amino acids. Germline CDR1 SGHNT, CDR2 YYREEE (reference sequence). Trimming removed 4 bases from V and 1 base from J, with 8 bases in between.